This paragraph covers one T cell receptor beta chain sequence. The method was immunoSEQ multiplex PCR; TCRdb's version includes in-frame clones alone and lacks a portion of them. The sample comprises 54,000 or so clones, roughly 96% of which are singletons, and about 2.4% rests with the top ten. The sample originates from a study of control samples from healthy donors and cancer patients. The specimen was blood. The sequence derives from a man aged 25 to 45 in good health.

CDR3 nucleotides: TGTGCCAGCAGTATCGGACAGGGCTACGAGCAGTACTTC. Encoded protein: CASSIGQGYEQYF. The chain employs TRBV27 and TRBJ2-7; the match to TRBD1 covers 8 bases. Germline CDR1 reads MNHEY; CDR2 reads SMNVEV (reference sequence). The ends lost 5 bases at V and 3 bases at J; junction bases unmatched: 3. The CDR3 contains 13 residues.